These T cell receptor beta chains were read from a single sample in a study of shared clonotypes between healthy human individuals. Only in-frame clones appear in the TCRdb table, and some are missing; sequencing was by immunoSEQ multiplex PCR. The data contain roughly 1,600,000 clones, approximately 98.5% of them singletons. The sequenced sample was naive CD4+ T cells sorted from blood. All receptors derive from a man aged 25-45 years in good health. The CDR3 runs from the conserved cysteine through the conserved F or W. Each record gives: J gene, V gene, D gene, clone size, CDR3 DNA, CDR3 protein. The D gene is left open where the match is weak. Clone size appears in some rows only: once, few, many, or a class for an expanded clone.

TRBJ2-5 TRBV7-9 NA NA TGTGCCAGCAGCTTATGGGGGTCTGAGACCCAGTACTTC CASSLWGSETQYF
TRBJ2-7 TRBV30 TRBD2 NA TGTGCCTGGGGCCCCTACGGGACTAGCGGTTCCTACGAGCAGTACTTC CAWGPYGTSGSYEQYF
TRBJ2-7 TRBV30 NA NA TGTGCCTGGAGTCCTTCGACGTCAAGCGAGCAGTACTTC CAWSPSTSSEQYF
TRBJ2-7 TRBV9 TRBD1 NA TGTGCCAGCAGCTCCTCCGGGACAGGGATCTACGAGCAGTACTTC CASSSSGTGIYEQYF
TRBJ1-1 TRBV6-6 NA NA TGTGCCAGCAGTCCTTCCGAGGGTTGGGACACTGAAGCTTTCTTT CASSPSEGWDTEAFF
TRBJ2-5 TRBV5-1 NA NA TGCGCCAGCAGCTTGTCAGGGGCCCAAGAGACCCAGTACTTC CASSLSGAQETQYF
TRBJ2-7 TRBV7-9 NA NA TGTGCCAGCAGGGGGGACGGCATCTCCTACGAGCAGTACTTC CASRGDGISYEQYF
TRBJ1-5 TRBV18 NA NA TGTGCCAGCTCACCACGAGAGAATCGCAATCAGCCCCAGCATTTT CASSPRENRNQPQHF
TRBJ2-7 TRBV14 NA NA TGTGCCAGCAGCCAACGGAGAGGTTTCGGTGAGCAGTACTTC CASSQRRGFGEQYF
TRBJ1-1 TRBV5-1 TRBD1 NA TGCGCCAGCAGCGTGGGACAGGGAGAAGCTTTCTTT CASSVGQGEAFF
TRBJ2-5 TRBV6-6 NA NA TGTGCCAGCAGCCAGACCCCCGGCTCAGCGAAGGGGACCCAGTACTTC CASSQTPGSAKGTQYF
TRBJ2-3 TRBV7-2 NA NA TGTGCCAGCAGCGCTGCTGGACTGACAGATACGCAGTATTTT CASSAAGLTDTQYF
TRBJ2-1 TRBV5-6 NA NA TGTGCCAGCAGCTTGGTTCAGTTGGGGAACAATGAGCAGTTCTTC CASSLVQLGNNEQFF
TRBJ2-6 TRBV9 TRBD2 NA TGTGCCAGCAGCCCGCGCGGGGGGGGCATCTCTGGGGCCAACGTCCTGACTTTC CASSPRGGGISGANVLTF
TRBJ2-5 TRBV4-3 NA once TGCGCCAGCAGCCAACTATCCGACCCCGACCAAGAGACCCAGTACTTC CASSQLSDPDQETQYF
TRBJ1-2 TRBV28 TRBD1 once TGTGCCAGCAGTCTGAACAGGGGGGACGGCTACACCTTC CASSLNRGDGYTF
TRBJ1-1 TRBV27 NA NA TGTGCCAGCAGTTTAGGCAGGGTGGTGAACACTGAAGCTTTCTTT CASSLGRVVNTEAFF
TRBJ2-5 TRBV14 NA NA TGTGCCAGCAGCAACCGGGACTTCCAAGAGACCCAGTACTTC CASSNRDFQETQYF
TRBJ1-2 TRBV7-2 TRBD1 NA TGTGCCAGCAGCTTAGGAGGGGGCGGTAGCTATGGCTACACCTTC CASSLGGGGSYGYTF
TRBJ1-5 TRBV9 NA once TGTGCCAGCAGCGTAGGAGGGGGGATCAATCAGCCCCAGCATTTT CASSVGGGINQPQHF
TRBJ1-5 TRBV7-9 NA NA TGTGCCAGCAGCTTCTCCCTGGGGCAGCCCCAGCATTTT CASSFSLGQPQHF
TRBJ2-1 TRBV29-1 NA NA TGCAGCGTTGCAAACCGACTAGGCCCTAGCAATGAGCAGTTCTTC CSVANRLGPSNEQFF
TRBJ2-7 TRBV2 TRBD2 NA TGTGCCAGCAGTGGGGGGGCTAGCGGGAATGTGTACGAGCAGTACTTC CASSGGASGNVYEQYF
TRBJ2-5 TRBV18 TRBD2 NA TGTGCCAGCTCACCAGAAGAGGGACTAGCGGGCCAAGAGACCCAGTACTTC CASSPEEGLAGQETQYF
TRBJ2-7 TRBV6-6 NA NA TGTGCCAGCAGTCGTCCCAATGCCGAGCAGTACTTC CASSRPNAEQYF
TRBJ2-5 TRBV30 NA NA TGTGCCTGGAGTGCCGGACTTCTGTTAGAGACCCAGTACTTC CAWSAGLLLETQYF
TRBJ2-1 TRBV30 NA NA TGTGCCTGGAGTGGTCAAGAGGGAAGCTCCTACAATGAGCAGTTCTTC CAWSGQEGSSYNEQFF
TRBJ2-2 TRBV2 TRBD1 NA TGTGCCAGCAGAGGAAGGACAGGTGACACCGGGGAGCTGTTTTTT CASRGRTGDTGELFF
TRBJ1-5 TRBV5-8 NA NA TGTGCCAGCAGCGGGACACCCGTGCGGCCCCAGCATTTT CASSGTPVRPQHF
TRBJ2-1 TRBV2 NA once TGTGCCAGCAGTGACCCTAGCGTCGGGATGCAGTTCTTC CASSDPSVGMQFF
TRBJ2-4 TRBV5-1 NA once TGCGCCAGCAGCTTGGCGACCACGGCAGCCAAAAACATTCAGTACTTC CASSLATTAAKNIQYF
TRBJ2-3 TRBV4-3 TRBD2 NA TGCGCCAGCAGCCAGGGGCCTAGCGGGAGTCCGGATACGCAGTATTTT CASSQGPSGSPDTQYF
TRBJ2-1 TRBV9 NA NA TGTGCCAGCAGCACCGGGACGCTCTACAATGAGCAGTTCTTC CASSTGTLYNEQFF
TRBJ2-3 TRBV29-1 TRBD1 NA TGCAGCCCCCGGGACAGGTATACAGATACGCAGTATTTT CSPRDRYTDTQYF
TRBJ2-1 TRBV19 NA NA TGTGCCAGTAGTAGGGACCTCGTCGATGAGCAGTTCTTC CASSRDLVDEQFF
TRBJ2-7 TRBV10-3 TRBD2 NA TGTGCCATCACTAAGACTAGCGGGAGTGATAACGAGCAGTACTTC CAITKTSGSDNEQYF
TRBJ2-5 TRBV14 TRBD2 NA TGTGCCAGCAGCCAATGGCTAGCGGGAGGAGAGACCCAGTACTTC CASSQWLAGGETQYF
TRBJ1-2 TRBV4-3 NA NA TGCGCCAGCAGCCCCTCTCACAGGGCAGCTAACTATGGCTACACCTTC CASSPSHRAANYGYTF
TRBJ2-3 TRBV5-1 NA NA TGCGCCAGCAGCTTCGGGTCAGGGGCTACTAGCACAGATACGCAGTATTTT CASSFGSGATSTDTQYF
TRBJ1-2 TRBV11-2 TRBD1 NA TGTGCCAGCAGCTCTACAGGGGGCGGGATCTATGGCTACACCTTC CASSSTGGGIYGYTF
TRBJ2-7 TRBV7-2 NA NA TGTGCCAGCAGCTTAGTTTCAGGGGAAGGCTACGAGCAGTACTTC CASSLVSGEGYEQYF
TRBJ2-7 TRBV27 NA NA TGTGCCAGCAGTTTACGGGGGTTTAGAAACTACGAGCAGTACTTC CASSLRGFRNYEQYF
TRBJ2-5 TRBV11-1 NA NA TGTGCCAGCAGCTTACGGCGGGAACGGCAAGAGACCCAGTACTTC CASSLRRERQETQYF
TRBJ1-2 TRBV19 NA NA TGTGCCAGTAGGACGGCGGGGACCCACTATGGCTACACCTTC CASRTAGTHYGYTF
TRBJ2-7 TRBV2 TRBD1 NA TGTGCCAGCAGTGAGCAGGGGGCGACCTACGAGCAGTACTTC CASSEQGATYEQYF
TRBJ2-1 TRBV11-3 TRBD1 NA TGTGCCAGCAGCCGCGTCGGGACAGGGCCTTACAATGAGCAGTTCTTC CASSRVGTGPYNEQFF